The 14 T cell receptor beta chains below come from one sample, sequenced in a study of early T cells in non-severe SARS-CoV-2 infection. Each CDR3 protein gets one entry after TCRdb re-called the 5' RACE reads with MiXCR. Of 25,000 to 35,000 distinct CDR3 sequences in the sample, roughly 7.2% were seen once. The sample consisted of whole blood. The receptors were gathered from an adult who was a healthcare worker with PCR-confirmed SARS-CoV-2 infection or an uninfected control (not recorded which).

This clonotype was counted ten times or more. The chain has TRBV7-8 and TRBJ1-2, with D uncertain. The germline V gene has CDR1 SGHVS and CDR2 FQNEAQ. This CDR3 has 15 amino acids. V lost 4 bases to trimming and J lost 6 bases, with 18 bases between them. The DNA of the CDR3 is TGTGCCAGCAGCTCATTATCGGAGGGAAAAAATGGCTACACCTTC. Translated: CASSSLSEGKNGYTF. The entire variable domain, with the rest obtained from reference TRBV7-8 and TRBJ1-2, is as follows: GAGVSQSPRYKVAKRGQDVALRCDPISGHVSLFWYQQALGQGPEFLTYFQNEAQLDKSGLPSDRFFAERPEGSVSTLKIQRTQQEDSAVYLCASSSLSEGKNGYTFGSGTRLTVV.

Many counts were recorded for this clonotype. The chain couples TRBV27 to TRBJ2-1, with 7 bases lining up with TRBD1. The junction had 6 bases not matched to a gene; V was cut back by 4 bases and J by 6 bases. Germline V gene lookup returns CDR1 MNHEY and CDR2 SMNVEV (reference sequence). The CDR3 runs to 14 residues. The CDR3 coding sequence is TGTGCCAGCAGTTCCCGACAGGGTTTCAATGAGCAGTTCTTC. Translated, it gives CASSSRQGFNEQFF.

This clonotype has at least ten counts. The rearrangement joins TRBV18 to TRBJ2-7, with D tentatively TRBD2 (7 bases). From germline, CDR1 is KGHSH and CDR2 LQKENI. V was clipped by 0 bases and J by 7 bases, with 16 bases between them. This CDR3 comprises 15 residues. The CDR3 coding sequence is TGTGCCAGCTCACCACCGGGGAGGGGGAGTGTGGAGCAGTACTTC. The encoded protein is CASSPPGRGSVEQYF.

This clonotype was seen repeatedly, ten times or more. The chain has TRBV12-3 or TRBV12-4 and TRBJ1-6; no firm D call. The CDR3 totals 14 residues. V was pared by 3 bases and J by 7 bases, with 10 bases between. The CDR3 DNA reads as TGTGCCAGCAGTTTGGAAGGGTCCAATTCACCCCTCCACTTT. This codes for CASSLEGSNSPLHF.

Turning to this clonotype: The germline gene is not matched at one end of the junction; a read error may be the cause. V gene TRBV18 combines with J gene TRBJ1-1; D gene uncertain. The CDR3 runs 13 residues. Germline V gene data show CDR1 as KGHSH and CDR2 as LQKENI. This chain's CDR3 is CASSPLQTTEAFF. CDR3 sequence (DNA): TGTGCCAGCTCCCCACTCCAAACAACTGAAGCTTTCTTT.

This clonotype was detected ten times or more. This chain uses TRBV27 with TRBJ2-7, with 10 bases identical to TRBD1. Germline CDR1 reads MNHEY; CDR2 reads SMNVEV (reference sequence). The V and J ends lost 4 bases and 4 bases, in that order; junction bases with no gene match: 4. This CDR3 has 14 residues. The CDR3 sequence: CASSWGQGRYEQYF. CDR3 coding DNA: TGTGCCAGCAGTTGGGGACAGGGGAGGTACGAGCAGTACTTC.

This clonotype appeared many times. J is TRBJ2-1 and V is TRBV5-1, with D unclear. Trimming took 2 bases from V and 2 from J, leaving 20 bases between them. CDR1 is SGHRS and CDR2 is YFSETQ in the germline V gene. The CDR3 spans 18 residues. The CDR3 sequence is CASSLSTRGRAPYNEQFF. The CDR3, as DNA: TGCGCCAGCAGCTTATCCACCCGCGGAAGGGCCCCCTACAATGAGCAGTTCTTC.

This clonotype was detected many times. CDR3 loop: CSALPGTSDNEQFF. Written as DNA, the CDR3 is TGCAGTGCCCTACCCGGGACTAGCGACAATGAGCAGTTCTTC. The chain links TRBV20-1 to TRBJ2-1; TRBD2 agrees at 10 bases. With V trimmed by 6 bases and J by 5 bases, 7 bases remained unmatched. Germline values: CDR1 DFQATT, CDR2 SNEGSKA (reference sequence). The length of the CDR3 is 14 residues.

This clonotype was counted at least ten times. The chain has TRBV18 and TRBJ2-3; D unresolved. Per the germline V gene, CDR1 is KGHSH and CDR2 is LQKENI. The CDR3 is made up of 14 amino acids. V was shortened by 3 bases and J by 0 bases, with 7 bases between the two germline ends. The CDR3 sequence is CASSPRASTDTQYF. The CDR3 bases are TGTGCCAGCTCACCTAGGGCTAGCACAGATACGCAGTATTTT. Drawing the rest from reference TRBV18 and TRBJ2-3, the complete variable domain is NAGVMQNPRHLVRRRGQEARLRCSPMKGHSHVYWYRQLPEEGLKFMVYLQKENIIDESGMPKERFSAEFPKEGPSILRIQQVVRGDSAAYFCASSPRASTDTQYFGPGTRLTVL.

This clonotype was counted ten times or more. The CDR3 sequence: CATSRRQTMNTEAFF. The DNA for the CDR3 is TGTGCCACCAGCAGAAGGCAGACCATGAACACTGAAGCTTTCTTT. The chain uses TRBV15 and TRBJ1-1; D gene unclear. The CDR3 covers 15 residues. In germline, CDR1 is LNHNV, CDR2 YYDKDF (reference sequence). V shed 2 bases and J shed 0 bases, with 10 bases lying between them.

Many counts were recorded for this clonotype. V is TRBV6-6 and J is TRBJ2-7; 7 bases line up with TRBD1. V shed 7 bases and J 3 bases; nucleotides not matched to a gene: 3. Germline loops: CDR1 MNHNY, CDR2 SVGAGI (reference sequence). The CDR3 totals 12 residues. This CDR3 reads CASTQGVYEQYF. CDR3 coding DNA: TGTGCCAGCACCCAGGGGGTCTACGAGCAGTACTTC.

In its sample, this clonotype was seen many times. The chain links TRBV11-2 to TRBJ2-7, with 8 bases lining up with TRBD1. CDR1 is SGHAT, CDR2 FQNNGV, per germline. With 6 bases clipped from V and 3 bases from J, the junction kept 10 bases outside the gene matches. The CDR3 spans 15 residues. CDR3 sequence (DNA): TGTGCCAGCAGACACCCCGGACAGGGAAACTACGAGCAGTACTTC. It specifies CASRHPGQGNYEQYF.

This clonotype was observed at least ten times. J is TRBJ2-1 and V is TRBV7-3, with 7 bases aligning to TRBD2. CDR3 size: 14 residues. Germline-derived CDR1 and CDR2 are SGHTA and FQGTGA. The V segment lost 2 bases and the J segment 5 bases; nucleotides outside the gene matches: 3. The CDR3 DNA is TGTGCCAGCAGCTTAGGACTAGTCAACAATGAGCAGTTCTTC. Translating gives CASSLGLVNNEQFF.

This clonotype was detected a few times. The V call is TRBV19, the J call TRBJ2-1; D remains ambiguous. Germline assignment: CDR1 LNHDA and CDR2 SQIVND (reference sequence). The CDR3 contains 13 residues. V lost 4 bases, J lost 5 bases, and 9 bases lay in between. CDR3 bases: TGTGCCAGTAGTAACTGGCTGGACAATGAGCAGTTCTTC. This codes for CASSNWLDNEQFF.